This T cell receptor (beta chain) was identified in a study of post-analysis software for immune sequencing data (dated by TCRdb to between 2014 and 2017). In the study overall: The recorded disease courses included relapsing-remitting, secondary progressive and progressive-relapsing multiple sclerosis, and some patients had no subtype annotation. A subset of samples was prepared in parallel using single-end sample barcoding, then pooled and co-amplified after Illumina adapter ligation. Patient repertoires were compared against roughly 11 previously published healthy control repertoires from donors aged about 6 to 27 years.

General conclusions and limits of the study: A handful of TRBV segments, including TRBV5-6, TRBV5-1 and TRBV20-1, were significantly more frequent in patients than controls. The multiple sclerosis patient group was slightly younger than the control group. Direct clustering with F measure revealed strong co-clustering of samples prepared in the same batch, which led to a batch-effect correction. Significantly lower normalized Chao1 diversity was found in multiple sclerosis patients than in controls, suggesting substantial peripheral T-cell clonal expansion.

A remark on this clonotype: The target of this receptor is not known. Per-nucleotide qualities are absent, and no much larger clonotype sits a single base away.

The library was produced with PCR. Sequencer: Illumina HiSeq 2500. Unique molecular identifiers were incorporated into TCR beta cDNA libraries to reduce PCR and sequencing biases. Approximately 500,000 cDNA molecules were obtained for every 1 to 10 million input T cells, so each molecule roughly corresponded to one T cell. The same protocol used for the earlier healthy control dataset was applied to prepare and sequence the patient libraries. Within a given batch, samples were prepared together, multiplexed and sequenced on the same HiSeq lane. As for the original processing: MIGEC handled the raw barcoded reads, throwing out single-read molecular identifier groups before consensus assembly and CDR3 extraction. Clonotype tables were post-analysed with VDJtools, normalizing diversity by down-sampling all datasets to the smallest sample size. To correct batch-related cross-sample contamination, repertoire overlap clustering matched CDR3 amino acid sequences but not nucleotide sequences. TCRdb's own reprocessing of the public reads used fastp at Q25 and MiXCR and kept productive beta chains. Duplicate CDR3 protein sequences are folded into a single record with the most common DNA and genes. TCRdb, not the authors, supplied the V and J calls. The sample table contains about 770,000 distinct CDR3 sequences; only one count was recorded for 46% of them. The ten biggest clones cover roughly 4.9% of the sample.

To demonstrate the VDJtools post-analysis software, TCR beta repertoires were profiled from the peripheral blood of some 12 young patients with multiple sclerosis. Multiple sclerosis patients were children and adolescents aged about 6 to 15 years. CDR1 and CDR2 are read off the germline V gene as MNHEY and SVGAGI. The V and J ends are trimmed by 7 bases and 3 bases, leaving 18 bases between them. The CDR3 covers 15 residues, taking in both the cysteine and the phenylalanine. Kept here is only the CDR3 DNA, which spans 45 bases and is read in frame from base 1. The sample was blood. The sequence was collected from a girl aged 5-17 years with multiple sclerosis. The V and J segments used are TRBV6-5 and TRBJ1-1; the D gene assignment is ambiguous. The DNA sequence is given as TGTGCCAGCACCCACGGGAAGTTCATGGACACTGAAGCTTTCTTT. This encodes CASTHGKFMDTEAFF.